These 7 T cell receptor beta chains came from one sample sequenced in a study of monozygotic twins with inflammatory bowel disease. Using the 5' RACE reads, TCRdb records one entry per CDR3 protein without DNA. The sample holds 310,000 or so distinct CDR3 sequences. The sample comprised blood. These receptors were collected from a human donor with ulcerative colitis or Crohn's disease, or a healthy co-twin of an affected twin (not recorded which).

The chain recombines TRBV7-3 with TRBJ2-2; TCRdb proposes TRBD1, but this gene call is untestable without DNA. The CDR3 has 16 residues. Germline CDR1 reads SGHTA; CDR2 reads FQGTGA. This CDR3 is CASSFQGRVNTGELFF.

This chain uses TRBV20-1 with TRBJ1-5. The CDR3 extends over 12 amino acids. The V gene's germline CDR1 is DFQATT and CDR2 SNEGSKA (reference sequence). The CDR3 sequence: CSARSPNQPQHF.

V is TRBV5-1 and J is TRBJ2-3; TCRdb selects TRBD1, and the lack of DNA leaves this call unchecked. The CDR3 totals 18 residues. From germline, CDR1 is SGHRS and CDR2 YFSETQ. This chain's CDR3 is CASSPRIASGVLTDTQYF.

This chain connects TRBV27 to TRBJ2-7; absent DNA, TCRdb's TRBD1 call cannot be checked. Germline CDR1 is MNHEY and CDR2 is SMNVEV (reference sequence). There are 14 residues in the CDR3. This CDR3 is CASSGTAVSYEQYF.

The V and J genes are TRBV30 and TRBJ2-1. The CDR3 runs 15 residues. From germline, CDR1 is GTSNPN and CDR2 SVGIG (reference sequence). The CDR3: CAWSAASGSYNEQFF.

This chain connects TRBV6-2 or TRBV6-3 to TRBJ1-1. This CDR3 spans 14 amino acids. CDR1 is MNHEY and CDR2 is SVGEGT in the germline V gene. Here the CDR3 reads CASSSPPRRTEAFF.

CDR3 residues: CASSADRGPGANVLTF. The chain couples TRBV2 to TRBJ2-6; TCRdb indicates TRBD1, and absent DNA this call remains unverified. In germline, CDR1 is SNHLY, CDR2 FYNNEI. The length of the CDR3 is 16 residues.